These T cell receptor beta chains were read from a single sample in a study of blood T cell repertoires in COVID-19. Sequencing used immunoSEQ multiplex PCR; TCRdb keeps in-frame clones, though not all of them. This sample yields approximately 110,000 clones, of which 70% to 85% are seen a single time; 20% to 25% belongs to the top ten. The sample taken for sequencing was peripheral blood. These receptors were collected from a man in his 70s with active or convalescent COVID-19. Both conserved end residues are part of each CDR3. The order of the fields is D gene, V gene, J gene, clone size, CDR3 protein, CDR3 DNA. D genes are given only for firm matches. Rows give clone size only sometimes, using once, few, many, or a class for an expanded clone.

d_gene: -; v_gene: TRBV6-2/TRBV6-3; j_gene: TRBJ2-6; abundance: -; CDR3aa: CASSYTQFSGANVLTF; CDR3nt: TGTGCCAGCAGTTACACGCAGTTCTCTGGGGCCAACGTCCTGACTTTC
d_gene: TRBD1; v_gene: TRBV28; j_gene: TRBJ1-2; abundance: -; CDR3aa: CASSPRTGSGYTF; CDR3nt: TGTGCCAGCAGTCCACGGACAGGGAGCGGCTACACCTTC
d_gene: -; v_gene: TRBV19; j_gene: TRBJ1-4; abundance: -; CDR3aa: CASSMGARTNEKLFF; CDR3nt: TGTGCCAGTAGTATGGGGGCGCGCACTAATGAAAAACTGTTTTTT
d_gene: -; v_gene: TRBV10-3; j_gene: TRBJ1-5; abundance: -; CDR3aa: CAISERGDGNQPQHF; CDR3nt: TGTGCCATCAGTGAGCGTGGAGACGGCAATCAGCCCCAGCATTTT
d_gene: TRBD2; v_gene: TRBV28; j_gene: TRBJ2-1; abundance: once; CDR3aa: CASSPTGLAGYNEQFF; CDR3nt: TGTGCCAGCAGTCCAACGGGACTAGCGGGGTACAATGAGCAGTTCTTC
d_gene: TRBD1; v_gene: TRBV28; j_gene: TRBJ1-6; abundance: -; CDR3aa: CASSLPGQDNSPLHF; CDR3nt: TGTGCCAGCAGTTTACCGGGACAGGATAATTCACCCCTCCACTTT
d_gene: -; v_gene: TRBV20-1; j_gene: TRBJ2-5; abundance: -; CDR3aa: CSVDSEETQYF; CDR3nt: TGCAGCGTGGACAGCGAAGAGACCCAGTACTTC
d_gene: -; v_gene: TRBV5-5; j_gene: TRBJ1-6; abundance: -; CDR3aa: CASSSVEGTAPLHF; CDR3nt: TGTGCCAGCAGTTCTGTGGAGGGGACGGCACCCCTCCACTTT
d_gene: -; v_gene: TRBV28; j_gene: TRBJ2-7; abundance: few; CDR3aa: CASSQQYGYEQYF; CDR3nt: TGTGCCAGCAGTCAACAGTATGGCTACGAGCAGTACTTC
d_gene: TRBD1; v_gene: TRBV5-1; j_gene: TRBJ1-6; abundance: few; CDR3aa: CASSQGAGDSPLHF; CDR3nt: TGCGCCAGCAGCCAGGGGGCTGGCGATTCACCCCTCCACTTT
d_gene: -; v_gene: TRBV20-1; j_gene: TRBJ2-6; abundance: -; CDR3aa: CSASVHSGANVLTF; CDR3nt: TGCAGTGCCAGTGTCCACTCTGGGGCCAACGTCCTGACTTTC
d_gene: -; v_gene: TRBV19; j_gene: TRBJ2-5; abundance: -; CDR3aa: CASMQLNQETQYF; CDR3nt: TGTGCCAGTATGCAACTTAACCAAGAGACCCAGTACTTC
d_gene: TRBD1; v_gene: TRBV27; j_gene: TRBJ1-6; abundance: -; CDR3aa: CASSIDRGLSPLHF; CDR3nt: TGTGCCAGCAGTATCGACAGGGGGCTTTCACCCCTCCACTTT
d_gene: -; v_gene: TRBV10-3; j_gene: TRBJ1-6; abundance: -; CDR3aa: CAISESAAYNSPLHF; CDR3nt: TGTGCCATCAGTGAGTCCGCAGCCTATAATTCACCCCTCCACTTT
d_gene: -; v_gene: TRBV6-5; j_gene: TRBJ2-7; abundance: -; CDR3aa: CASSTPSSKTYEQYF; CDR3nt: TGTGCCAGCAGTACACCTAGCTCGAAGACCTACGAGCAGTACTTC
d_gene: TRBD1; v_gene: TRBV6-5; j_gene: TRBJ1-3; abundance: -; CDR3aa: CASSGQGARGNTIYF; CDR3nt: TGTGCCAGCTCGGGACAGGGGGCGCGCGGAAACACCATATATTTT
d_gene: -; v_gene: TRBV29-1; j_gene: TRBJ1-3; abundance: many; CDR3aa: CSVLQGSNSGNTIYF; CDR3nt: TGCAGCGTTTTACAGGGTTCCAACTCTGGAAACACCATATATTTT
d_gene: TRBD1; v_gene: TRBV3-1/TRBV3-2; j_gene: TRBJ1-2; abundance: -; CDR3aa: CASSQRRQGNYGYTF; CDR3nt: TGTGCCAGCAGCCAAAGAAGACAGGGGAACTATGGCTACACCTTC
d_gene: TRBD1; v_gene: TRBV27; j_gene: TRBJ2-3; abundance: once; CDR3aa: CASSVRGRQYF; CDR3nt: TGTGCCAGCAGTGTCAGGGGGCGGCAGTATTTT
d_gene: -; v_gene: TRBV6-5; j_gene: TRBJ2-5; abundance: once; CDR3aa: CASSWAQAGGTQYF; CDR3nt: TGTGCCAGCAGTTGGGCCCAGGCAGGTGGGACCCAGTACTTC
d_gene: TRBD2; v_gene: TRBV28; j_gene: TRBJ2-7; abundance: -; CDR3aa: CASSSFFSGGAGFGSYEQYF; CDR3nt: TGTGCCAGCAGTTCCTTTTTTTCCGGGGGGGCTGGTTTCGGTTCCTACGAGCAGTACTTC
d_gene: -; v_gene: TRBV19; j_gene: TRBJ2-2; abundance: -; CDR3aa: CATRGTGELFF; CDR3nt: TGTGCCACCAGGGGAACCGGGGAGCTGTTTTTT
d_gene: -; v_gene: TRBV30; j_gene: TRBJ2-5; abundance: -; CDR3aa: CAWSVGGAETQYF; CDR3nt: TGTGCCTGGAGTGTAGGAGGGGCTGAGACCCAGTACTTC
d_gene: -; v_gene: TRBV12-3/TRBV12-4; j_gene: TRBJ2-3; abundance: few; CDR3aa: CASSFALADTQYF; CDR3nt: TGTGCCAGCAGCTTTGCGTTGGCAGATACGCAGTATTTT
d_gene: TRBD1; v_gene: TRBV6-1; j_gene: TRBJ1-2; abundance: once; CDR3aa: CASSEGTGGDYGYTF; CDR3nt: TGTGCCAGCAGTGAGGGGACAGGGGGGGACTATGGCTACACCTTC
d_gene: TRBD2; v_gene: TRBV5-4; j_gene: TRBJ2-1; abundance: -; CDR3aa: CASSIRTSYNEQFF; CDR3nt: TGTGCCAGCAGCATCCGGACTAGCTACAATGAGCAGTTCTTC
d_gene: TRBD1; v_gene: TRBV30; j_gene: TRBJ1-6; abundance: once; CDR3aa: CAWSGPGGSYNSPLHF; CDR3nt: TGTGCCTGGAGTGGCCCAGGGGGGTCCTATAATTCACCCCTCCACTTT
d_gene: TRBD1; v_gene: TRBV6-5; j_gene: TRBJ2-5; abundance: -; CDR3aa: CASSYETGGRETQYF; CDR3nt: TGTGCCAGCAGTTACGAGACAGGGGGCAGAGAGACCCAGTACTTC
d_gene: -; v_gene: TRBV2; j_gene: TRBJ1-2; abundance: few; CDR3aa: CASSESSQVLNYGYTF; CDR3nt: TGTGCCAGCAGTGAATCGAGTCAGGTGCTCAACTATGGCTACACCTTC
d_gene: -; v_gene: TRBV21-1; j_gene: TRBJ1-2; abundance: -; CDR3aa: CASSKALQNGRGENEGYTF; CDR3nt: TGTGCCAGCAGCAAAGCGCTCCAAAACGGCAGGGGGGAAAATGAGGGCTACACCTTC
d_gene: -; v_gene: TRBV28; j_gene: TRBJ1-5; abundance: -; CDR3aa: CATTGGSGIQPQHF; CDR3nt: TGTGCCACCACGGGAGGTAGCGGTATTCAGCCCCAGCATTTT
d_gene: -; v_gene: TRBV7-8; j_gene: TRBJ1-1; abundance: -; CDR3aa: CASSLGGGVGTEAFF; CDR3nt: TGTGCCAGCAGCTTAGGAGGAGGGGTTGGCACTGAAGCTTTCTTT
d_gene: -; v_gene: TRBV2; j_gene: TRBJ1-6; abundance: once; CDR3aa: CASSVRGGRDNSPLHF; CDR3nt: TGTGCCAGCAGTGTCCGAGGGGGGAGGGATAATTCACCCCTCCACTTT
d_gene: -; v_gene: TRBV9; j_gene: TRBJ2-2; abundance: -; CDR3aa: CASSALAQDNTGELFF; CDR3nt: TGTGCCAGCAGCGCCCTAGCGCAAGATAACACCGGGGAGCTGTTTTTT
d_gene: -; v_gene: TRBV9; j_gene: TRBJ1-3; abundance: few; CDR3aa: CASSVGQGKGNTIYF; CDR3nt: TGTGCCAGCAGCGTAGGCCAGGGGAAAGGAAACACCATATATTTT
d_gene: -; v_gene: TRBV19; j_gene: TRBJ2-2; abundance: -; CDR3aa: CASSIRLRNTGELFF; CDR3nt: TGTGCCAGTAGTATCCGCCTGAGGAACACCGGGGAGCTGTTTTTT
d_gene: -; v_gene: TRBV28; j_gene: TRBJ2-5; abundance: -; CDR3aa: CASSRSRGQQETQYF; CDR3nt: TGTGCCAGCAGTCGCTCACGGGGACAACAAGAGACCCAGTACTTC
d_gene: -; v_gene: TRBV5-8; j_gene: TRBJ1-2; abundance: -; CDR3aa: CASTRGNYGYTF; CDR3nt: TGTGCCAGCACCAGGGGAAACTATGGCTACACCTTC
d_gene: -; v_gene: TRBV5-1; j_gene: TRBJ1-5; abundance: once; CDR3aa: CASSLDSGNQPQHF; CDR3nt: TGCGCCAGCAGCTTGGACTCCGGTAATCAGCCCCAGCATTTT
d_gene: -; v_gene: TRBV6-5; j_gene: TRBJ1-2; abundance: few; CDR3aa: CASRGGGYGYTF; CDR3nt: TGTGCCAGCAGGGGGGGAGGGTATGGCTACACCTTC
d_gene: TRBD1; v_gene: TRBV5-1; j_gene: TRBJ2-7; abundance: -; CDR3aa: CASSWTGFSYEQYF; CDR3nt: TGCGCCAGCAGCTGGACAGGGTTCTCCTACGAGCAGTACTTC
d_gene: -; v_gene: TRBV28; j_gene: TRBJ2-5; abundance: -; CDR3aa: CASLVEETQYF; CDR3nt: TGTGCCAGCTTAGTGGAAGAGACCCAGTACTTC
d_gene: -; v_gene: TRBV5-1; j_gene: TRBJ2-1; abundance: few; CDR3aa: CASGGKTDEQFF; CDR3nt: TGCGCCAGCGGGGGGAAGACGGATGAGCAGTTCTTC
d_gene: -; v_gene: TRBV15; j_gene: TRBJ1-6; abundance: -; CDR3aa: CATSRGRGRDNSPLHF; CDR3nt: TGTGCCACCAGCAGAGGGCGAGGGAGGGATAATTCACCCCTCCACTTT
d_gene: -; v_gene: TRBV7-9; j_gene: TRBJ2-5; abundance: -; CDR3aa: CASSLWGQGLRETQYF; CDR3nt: TGTGCCAGCAGCCTCTGGGGGCAGGGGTTGAGAGAGACCCAGTACTTC
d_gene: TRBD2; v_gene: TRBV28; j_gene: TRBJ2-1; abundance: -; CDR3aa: CASSIISGGSEQFF; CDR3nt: TGTGCCAGCAGTATTATAAGTGGCGGGAGTGAGCAGTTCTTC
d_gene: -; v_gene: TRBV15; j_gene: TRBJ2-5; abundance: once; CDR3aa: CATSRSSEGGETQYF; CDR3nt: TGTGCCACCAGCAGATCCAGCGAGGGCGGGGAGACCCAGTACTTC
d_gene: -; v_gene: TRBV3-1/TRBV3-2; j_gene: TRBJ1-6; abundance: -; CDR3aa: CASSQVTFWTDNSPLHF; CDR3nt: TGTGCCAGCAGCCAAGTTACGTTCTGGACAGATAATTCACCCCTCCACTTT
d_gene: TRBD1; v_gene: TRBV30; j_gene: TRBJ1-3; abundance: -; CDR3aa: CAWRIQGASGNTIYF; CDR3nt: TGTGCCTGGAGAATACAGGGGGCGTCTGGAAACACCATATATTTT
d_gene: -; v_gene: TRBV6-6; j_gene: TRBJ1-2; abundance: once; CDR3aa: CASSQIQGYGYTF; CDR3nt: TGTGCCAGCAGTCAAATACAGGGCTATGGCTACACCTTC
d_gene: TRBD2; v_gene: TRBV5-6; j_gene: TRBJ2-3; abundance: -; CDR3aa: CASSLERLAGVADTQYF; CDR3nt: TGTGCCAGCAGCTTGGAACGACTAGCGGGAGTGGCAGATACGCAGTATTTT
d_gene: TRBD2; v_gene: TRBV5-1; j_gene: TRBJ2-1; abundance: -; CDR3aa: CASSPEGGTSGSSAYNEQFF; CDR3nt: TGCGCCAGCAGCCCCGAGGGCGGGACTAGCGGGAGTAGCGCCTACAATGAGCAGTTCTTC
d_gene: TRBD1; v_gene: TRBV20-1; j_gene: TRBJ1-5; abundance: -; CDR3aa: CSASRATGAQPQHF; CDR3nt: TGCAGTGCTAGTAGAGCGACAGGGGCTCAGCCCCAGCATTTT